Presented here are 8 T cell receptor beta chains from one specimen sequenced in a study of blood T cell repertoires in COVID-19. Data came from immunoSEQ multiplex PCR; TCRdb stores just in-frame clones and leaves some out. The sample records 210,000 or so clones, about 86% being singletons. Sequencing was done on a sample of peripheral blood. The receptors derive from a man aged 18 to 29 with active or convalescent COVID-19.

V gene TRBV4-1 combines with J gene TRBJ1-6, with 7 bases identical to TRBD1. Losses at the gene ends were 4 bases for V and 8 bases for J; bases not matched to a gene: 11. The CDR3 contains 16 residues. Germline V gene sequence: CDR1 MGHRA, CDR2 YSYEKL. The CDR3 DNA sequence: TGCGCCAGCAGCCCCGAGACAGGGTACGGGGATTCACCCCTCCACTTT. Encoded protein: CASSPETGYGDSPLHF.

Worth noting for this clone: Other DNA sequences in the same sample also yield this CDR3. V usage is TRBV19 and J usage is TRBJ2-7; possibly TRBD1 for D (6 bases). The CDR3 consists of 15 residues. The V gene's germline CDR1 is LNHDA and CDR2 SQIVND (reference sequence). With 2 bases removed from V and 5 bases from J, the gap between germline ends came to 16 bases. CDR3 loop: CASSISLTGNHEQYF. The CDR3 region has the DNA TGTGCCAGTAGTATAAGCCTAACAGGGAACCACGAGCAGTACTTC.

This rearrangement joins TRBV18 to TRBJ1-1; the D is unclear. Germline V lookup: CDR1 KGHSH, CDR2 LQKENI. The CDR3 extends over 14 amino acids. V was shortened by 3 bases and J by 0 bases, with 8 bases between the two germline ends. The CDR3 coding sequence is TGTGCCAGCTCACCGAGCGAAATGAACACTGAAGCTTTCTTT. Translated: CASSPSEMNTEAFF.

This clone was observed once. The chain recombines TRBV6-5 with TRBJ1-5; 7 nucleotides agree with TRBD1. Germline CDR1 MNHEY, CDR2 SVGAGI. J gave up 5 bases and V 6 bases, and 10 bases lay outside the gene matches. CDR3 length equals 15 residues. The CDR3 DNA follows: TGTGCCAGCAGGCCCAGGAGGGGGCCTTATCAGCCCCAGCATTTT. Its protein is CASRPRRGPYQPQHF.

The chain uses TRBV7-9 and TRBJ1-2; TRBD1 might be the D (5 bases). This CDR3 has 16 amino acids. Trimming took off 5 bases at V and 1 base at J, with 17 bases between the two ends. Germline-derived CDR1 and CDR2 are SEHNR and FQNEAQ (reference sequence). CDR3 DNA: TGTGCCAGCAGCCCCACCGGGGGGGTTGATAACTATGGCTACACCTTC. It yields the protein CASSPTGGVDNYGYTF.

The genes are TRBV27 and TRBJ1-1; D call uncertain. Germline CDR1 is MNHEY and CDR2 is SMNVEV (reference sequence). V lost 5 bases to trimming and J lost 0 bases, with 7 bases between them. This CDR3 is built from 13 residues. CDR3 coding DNA: TGTGCCAGCAGTCTGAGAATGAACACTGAAGCTTTCTTT. Amino acids: CASSLRMNTEAFF.

This clone was counted a single time. The chain is built from TRBV6-1 and TRBJ1-3; D gene unclear. Trimming left V 0 bases short and J 0 bases short, with 15 bases between. CDR3 length equals 18 residues. CDR1 MNHNS and CDR2 SASEGT come from the germline V gene. The CDR3 sequence is CASSEAGDLAISGNTIYF. In DNA, the CDR3 is TGTGCCAGCAGTGAAGCCGGGGATCTAGCCATCTCTGGAAACACCATATATTTT.

This chain uses TRBV4-1 with TRBJ1-2, with D maybe TRBD1 (5 bases). Germline CDR1 MGHRA, CDR2 YSYEKL. CDR3 length equals 14 residues. The V end lost 1 base, the J end lost 8 bases, and 14 bases lay between the germline ends. DNA of the CDR3: TGCGCCAGCAGCCAAGCTGGGGCAGGGAAAGGCTACACCTTC. Protein product: CASSQAGAGKGYTF.